This TCR beta chain was profiled in a study of blood T cell repertoires in COVID-19. Study background: PBMCs, B-cell-depleted T cells, or T cells provided the cDNA or gDNA that made up the material.

The CDR3 runs to 13 residues. CDR1 is GTSNPN, CDR2 SVGIG, per germline (reference sequence). J lost 5 bases, V lost 5 bases, and 4 bases had no gene match. Assay: immunoSEQ multiplex PCR; the TCRdb copy retains only in-frame clones and omits some. The table lists about 210,000 clones, around 83% of them singletons, with 2.9% in the top ten. The rearrangement links TRBV30 to TRBJ2-3, with 10 bases fitting TRBD1. Sequencing was carried out using peripheral blood. The TCR comes from a man aged 50-59 years with active or convalescent COVID-19. The CDR3 reads CAWDRGQGDTQYF. DNA for the CDR3: TGTGCCTGGGACAGGGGGCAGGGAGATACGCAGTATTTT.